One TCR beta chain is described in this entry. Its antigen is not identified. Following autologous stem cell transplantation, relapse occurred in every patient, and exposure to brentuximab vedotin varied. Relapsed/refractory classical Hodgkin lymphoma patients had complete, partial or progressive responses. This table comes from immunoSEQ multiplex PCR, and its TCRdb copy is limited to in-frame clones, with some not included. This table holds 70,000 to 85,000 clones, 93% found once. Germline-derived CDR1 and CDR2 are MNHNY and SVGAGI (reference sequence). Unmatched junction bases numbered 7, after V lost 4 bases and J lost 2 bases. The CDR3 spans 15 residues. The sample belongs to a study of PD-1 blockade in classical Hodgkin lymphoma. Points from the study as a whole: CD4+ TCR diversity rose significantly by C4D1, and CD8+ TCR diversity did not. Whoever responded completely had baseline diversity much like that seen in newly diagnosed patients.

This sequence joins TRBV6-6 and TRBJ1-2; TRBD1 matches at 7 bases. This TCR derives from a human donor with classical Hodgkin lymphoma. The specimen comprised peripheral blood mononuclear cells (PBMCs), sampled at baseline. CDR3 DNA: TGTGCCAGCAGTTTCAAGACAGGGACCAACTATGGCTACACCTTC. Protein sequence: CASSFKTGTNYGYTF.